This T cell receptor beta chain appears in the sequencing data of a study of OX40 agonist ivuxolimab in advanced cancers. Study summary: With ivuxolimab, an agonistic anti-OX40 (CD134) antibody, patients were treated. Across the patients, intravenous ivuxolimab was delivered every 2 weeks at 0.01 to 10 mg/kg.

General study results and limits: CD8+ T cells were the subset that, on average, had more expanded clones than CD4+.

Profiling relied on immunoSEQ multiplex PCR, and the TCRdb table lists in-frame clones only, not all of them. The sample contains 70,000 to 75,000 clones, approximately 83% of which appear only once. Comment on this clone: The target antigen is unknown.

Sequencing was performed on CD4+ or CD8+ T cells sorted from blood, taken in a trial of the OX40 agonist ivuxolimab. The sequence derives from an adult with an advanced solid tumor such as melanoma, head and neck, liver or kidney cancer.

CDR3 amino acids: CAISGGGGSPLHF. The CDR3 bases are TGTGCCATCAGTGGAGGGGGCGGGTCACCCCTCCACTTT. The chain couples TRBV10-3 to TRBJ1-6; the match to TRBD1 covers 7 bases. CDR3 length equals 13 residues. Germline lookup yields CDR1 ENHRY and CDR2 SYGVKD. V lost 4 bases and J lost 10; bases outside the gene matches: 4.